The sample holds many counts of the clone carrying this T cell receptor beta chain. The antigen remains unidentified. CDR3 length equals 12 residues. Trimming took off 0 bases at V and 3 bases at J, with 4 bases between the two ends. Germline CDR1 is SGHRS and CDR2 is YFSETQ. cDNA molecules, individually, were tagged with unique molecular identifiers. In TCRdb, the 5' RACE reads were re-called with MiXCR into one record per CDR3 protein. The repertoire holds about 44,000 distinct CDR3 sequences, 20% to 25% seen once, with around 4.6% in the top ten. The record originates from a study of early T cells in non-severe SARS-CoV-2 infection. Study overall: Bulk RNA isolated from unsorted whole blood underwent sequencing; chains were not paired. Study-wide points: Anti-spike CD8 responses were favored by VDJdb matching, which missed private and CD4 specificities.

The receptor comes from an adult who was a healthcare worker with PCR-confirmed SARS-CoV-2 infection or an uninfected control (not recorded which). Sequences were derived from whole blood, sampled at baseline. This rearrangement joins TRBV5-1 to TRBJ2-7; no clear D gene. The CDR3 sequence: CASSLGGYEQYF. CDR3 sequence (DNA): TGCGCCAGCAGCTTGGGCGGCTACGAGCAGTACTTC.